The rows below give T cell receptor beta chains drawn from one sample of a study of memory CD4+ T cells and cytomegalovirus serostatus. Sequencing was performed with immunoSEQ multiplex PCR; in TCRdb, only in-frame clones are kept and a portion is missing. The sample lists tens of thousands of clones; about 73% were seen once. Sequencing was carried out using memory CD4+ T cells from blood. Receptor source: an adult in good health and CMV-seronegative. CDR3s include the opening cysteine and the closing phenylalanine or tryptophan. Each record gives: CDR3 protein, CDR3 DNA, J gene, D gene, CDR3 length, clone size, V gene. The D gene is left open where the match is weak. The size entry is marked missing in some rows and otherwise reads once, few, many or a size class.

CASSLRWARGETQYF | TGTGCCAGCAGTTTACGGTGGGCCAGAGGAGAGACCCAGTACTTC | TRBJ2-5 | - | 15 | - | TRBV28
CASSILAGGELFF | TGTGCCAGCAGCATACTGGCGGGCGGGGAGCTGTTTTTT | TRBJ2-2 | - | 13 | once | TRBV7-2
CSGTSGGNQETQYF | TGCAGCGGGACTAGCGGGGGGAACCAAGAGACCCAGTACTTC | TRBJ2-5 | TRBD2 | 14 | - | TRBV29-1
CASSWVRGADNEQFF | TGTGCCAGCTCATGGGTTAGGGGCGCCGACAATGAGCAGTTCTTC | TRBJ2-1 | - | 15 | - | TRBV18
CASSARVRGSYNEQFF | TGTGCCAGCAGCGCCCGGGTCCGGGGCTCCTACAATGAGCAGTTCTTC | TRBJ2-1 | - | 16 | - | TRBV21-1
CASSLTGLSPSIQYF | TGTGCCAGCAGCCTAACAGGACTATCACCGAGCATTCAGTACTTC | TRBJ2-4 | - | 15 | few | TRBV7-2
CASSLAGSGDYGYTF | TGTGCCAGCAGCTTAGCGGGCTCCGGCGACTATGGCTACACCTTC | TRBJ1-2 | - | 15 | - | TRBV7-9
CASRGYDKQYF | TGCGCCAGCAGGGGTTACGACAAGCAGTACTTC | TRBJ2-7 | - | 11 | - | TRBV5-1
CASRERTYEQYF | TGTGCCAGCCGGGAACGTACCTACGAGCAGTACTTC | TRBJ2-7 | - | 12 | once | TRBV2
CASSYLPLGNSPLHF | TGTGCCAGCAGTTATCTCCCACTAGGGAATTCACCCCTCCACTTT | TRBJ1-6 | - | 15 | - | TRBV6-6
CASSPVRGNTEAFF | TGTGCCAGCTCACCGGTACGGGGGAACACTGAAGCTTTCTTT | TRBJ1-1 | - | 14 | - | TRBV18
CAWRGPTGAVRKANVLTF | TGTGCCTGGAGGGGCCCCACCGGGGCCGTCCGCAAGGCCAACGTCCTGACTTTC | TRBJ2-6 | - | 18 | - | TRBV30
CASSFWDRPLTQQYF | TGTGCCAGCAGCTTCTGGGACAGGCCCCTGACCCAGCAGTACTTC | TRBJ2-7 | TRBD1 | 15 | - | TRBV5-4
CASSLGDRSGNEKLFF | TGCGCCAGCAGCTTGGGAGACAGGTCTGGTAATGAAAAACTGTTTTTT | TRBJ1-4 | - | 16 | - | TRBV5-1
CASSLGPVAETQYF | TGTGCCAGCAGCTTAGGGCCAGTGGCAGAGACCCAGTACTTC | TRBJ2-5 | - | 14 | - | TRBV7-8
CASSRGGTGQPGNTIYF | TGTGCCAGCAGCCGGGGGGGGACAGGTCAACCTGGAAACACCATATATTTT | TRBJ1-3 | TRBD1 | 17 | once | TRBV7-9
CATSREDRGRKTQYF | TGTGCCACCAGCAGGGAGGACAGGGGAAGGAAGACCCAGTACTTC | TRBJ2-5 | TRBD1 | 15 | - | TRBV15
CASSSQGAIAEAFF | TGTGCCAGCAGTTCACAGGGGGCGATCGCTGAAGCTTTCTTT | TRBJ1-1 | TRBD1 | 14 | - | TRBV7-2
CASSPARDKKYEQYF | TGTGCCAGCTCACCGGCACGGGACAAAAAATACGAGCAGTACTTC | TRBJ2-7 | - | 15 | few | TRBV18
CASSLVLTGYEQYF | TGCGCCAGCAGCTTGGTCCTGACAGGCTACGAGCAGTACTTC | TRBJ2-7 | - | 14 | - | TRBV5-1
CATGEDTQYF | TGTGCGACAGGCGAGGATACGCAGTATTTT | TRBJ2-3 | - | 10 | - | TRBV25-1
CASSPFNWGRGARGHRYTF | TGTGCCAGCAGTCCTTTCAACTGGGGTCGGGGGGCGCGAGGTCATCGCTACACCTTC | TRBJ1-2 | - | 19 | once | TRBV28
CAWSETDTQYF | TGTGCCTGGAGCGAGACAGATACGCAGTATTTT | TRBJ2-3 | - | 11 | - | TRBV30